The clone carrying this TCR beta chain appeared once. Unexposed donor CD4+ T cells date from about 2010-2019, before the COVID-19 pandemic. Naive and memory CD4+ T cells were separated from cryopreserved PBMCs. The sample is drawn from a study of CD4 T cells in relation to SARS-CoV-2 and coronaviruses. CDR1 is SGHAT, CDR2 FQNNGV, per germline. The CDR3 length is 16 residues. V shed 5 bases and J 10 bases; nucleotides not matched to a gene: 11. Assay: immunoSEQ multiplex PCR; the TCRdb copy retains only in-frame clones and omits some. In the table there are 60,000 to 65,000 clones, about 95% of which are singletons.

The sequence derives from a human donor in good health. The sequenced sample consisted of naive CD4+ T cells from PBMCs. Regarding subset: naive CD4+ T cells isolated by negative enrichment. This chain links TRBV11-2 with TRBJ1-4; TRBD1 agrees at 12 bases. The DNA of the CDR3 is TGTGCCAGCAGCGCGTGGGGACAGGGGGCGAAAGGAAAACTGTTTTTT. It specifies CASSAWGQGAKGKLFF.